The next 15 T cell receptor beta chains were all read from a single sample in a study of T cells after yellow fever vaccination. TCRdb reprocessed the 5' RACE reads with MiXCR, giving one entry per CDR3 protein. This sample has 200,000 to 300,000 distinct CDR3 sequences; roughly 6.3% occur once, and the top ten carry approximately 1.1%. Sequencing was performed on CD4+ T cells sorted from PBMCs, taken on the day of the yellow fever booster vaccination. All receptors come from a man younger than 40 who received the YFV17D yellow fever vaccine.

This clonotype was seen ten or more times. The rearrangement links TRBV7-2 to TRBJ2-3; D unresolved. Germline CDR1 reads SGHTA; CDR2 reads FQGNSA. The CDR3 totals 12 residues. V lost 5 bases and J lost 2, with 5 bases in between. Here the CDR3 reads CASSLYTDTQYF. The CDR3 DNA reads as TGTGCCAGCAGCCTTTACACAGATACGCAGTATTTT.

There are a few counts of this clonotype. The rearrangement joins TRBV6-1 to TRBJ1-6, with D possibly TRBD1 on 6 matching bases. V lost 6 bases, J lost 0 bases, and 15 bases lay in between. Germline assignment: CDR1 MNHNS and CDR2 SASEGT. This CDR3 has 17 amino acids. The CDR3 sequence: CASRATGSSSYNSPLHF. In nucleotides, the CDR3 is TGTGCCAGCAGGGCGACAGGATCGAGCTCCTATAATTCACCCCTCCACTTT.

This clonotype has only a few counts. The genes are TRBV27 and TRBJ2-2, with D uncertain. Germline values: CDR1 MNHEY, CDR2 SMNVEV (reference sequence). The V gene lost 10 bases and the J gene lost 12 bases, with 21 bases spanning the gap. CDR3 length: 13 residues. CDR3 region: CATARDLGMKLFF. The CDR3 DNA sequence: TGTGCCACCGCGCGTGACCTGGGGATGAAGCTGTTTTTT.

Note on this clonotype: This could be a read error, since a much larger clone is one nucleotide away. The chain uses TRBV5-6 and TRBJ2-7; 9 bases are shared with TRBD1. The CDR3 has 15 residues. Germline CDR1 is SGHDT and CDR2 is YYEEEE. The CDR3 DNA reads TGTGCCAGCAGAAGCCGGACAGGGGATTTCTACGAGCACTACTTC. Translated, it gives CASRSRTGDFYEHYF.

The rearrangement uses TRBV15 and TRBJ2-7; 8 nucleotides match TRBD2. The CDR3 is made up of 15 amino acids. Per germline, CDR1 LNHNV and CDR2 YYDKDF (reference sequence). V was pared by 7 bases and J by 5 bases, with 13 bases of the junction left unmatched. The CDR3 bases are TGTGCCACCAAGGCCGACGGGAGGGCCGTAAACGAGCAGTACTTC. Its protein is CATKADGRAVNEQYF.

This clonotype was observed a handful of times. The rearrangement joins TRBV7-9 to TRBJ1-4; D unclear. Germline V gives CDR1 SEHNR, CDR2 FQNEAQ (reference sequence). This CDR3 region has 13 residues. V was clipped by 7 bases and J by 12 bases, with 18 bases between them. In nucleotides, the CDR3 is TGTGCCAGCACCCTATCCGGAATGGTGGAACTGTTTTTT. Protein: CASTLSGMVELFF.

This chain links TRBV7-2 with TRBJ2-3; TRBD1 aligns across 10 bases. The CDR3 contains 16 residues. The germline CDR1 and CDR2 sequences are SGHTA and FQGNSA. V was pared by 1 base and J by 5 bases, with 6 bases of the junction left unmatched. CDR3 region: CASSLGDRGRVDTQYF. The CDR3 nucleotides are TGTGCCAGCAGCTTAGGAGACAGGGGGCGGGTAGATACGCAGTATTTT.

Many counts were recorded for this clonotype. The CDR3 DNA is TGTGCCACCGGGCGGGATACCTACAATGAGCAGTTCTTC. It yields the protein CATGRDTYNEQFF. This chain links TRBV15 with TRBJ2-1; possible D gene TRBD2, 6 bases. With 8 bases removed from V and 2 bases from J, the gap between germline ends came to 10 bases. The length of the CDR3 is 13 residues. The germline gives CDR1 LNHNV, CDR2 YYDKDF (reference sequence).

This clonotype was detected a few times. This chain connects TRBV5-4 to TRBJ2-2; tentative D call: TRBD1 (6 bases). The CDR3 is 14 amino acids. Trimming took 4 bases from V and 8 from J, leaving 15 bases between them. The germline V gene has CDR1 SGHNT and CDR2 YYREEE (reference sequence). For the CDR3, the DNA is TGTGCCAGCAGCCTCTGGACAGCAAAGGGGGAGCTGTTTTTT. Translated, it gives CASSLWTAKGELFF.

This clonotype turned up a few times. This sequence joins TRBV18 and TRBJ1-5; D is ambiguous. CDR3 length equals 14 residues. Germline V gene lookup returns CDR1 KGHSH and CDR2 LQKENI. Trimming took off 3 bases at V and 0 bases at J, with 6 bases between the two ends. In nucleotides, the CDR3 is TGTGCCAGCTCACCTATAGATAGCAATCAGCCCCAGCATTTT. Encoded protein: CASSPIDSNQPQHF. Together with reference TRBV18 and TRBJ1-5, the CDR3 gives the full variable domain: NAGVMQNPRHLVRRRGQEARLRCSPMKGHSHVYWYRQLPEEGLKFMVYLQKENIIDESGMPKERFSAEFPKEGPSILRIQQVVRGDSAAYFCASSPIDSNQPQHFGDGTRLSIL.

The chain carries TRBV24-1 and TRBJ2-1; weak D call: TRBD2 (5 bases). CDR3 length: 13 amino acids. V gave up 5 bases and J gave up 7 bases, with 11 bases separating them. Looked up from germline, CDR1 is KGHDR and CDR2 is SFDVKD. The CDR3 nucleotides are TGTGCCACCAGTGGGGAAGCGGTGAATGAGCAGTTCTTC. Its protein is CATSGEAVNEQFF.

This clonotype has a count of ten or more. V gene TRBV11-2 combines with J gene TRBJ1-1; D is unclear. There are 12 residues in the CDR3. The V end lost 4 bases, the J end lost 4 bases, and 7 bases lay between the germline ends. Germline V gene sequence: CDR1 SGHAT, CDR2 FQNNGV. The CDR3 region is CASSSRFTEAFF. The DNA of the CDR3 is TGTGCCAGCAGCTCGCGGTTCACTGAAGCTTTCTTT. The full variable domain, rest sourced from reference TRBV11-2 and TRBJ1-1, is EAGVAQSPRYKIIEKRQSVAFWCNPISGHATLYWYQQILGQGPKLLIQFQNNGVVDDSQLPKDRFSAERLKGVDSTLKIQPAKLEDSAVYLCASSSRFTEAFFGQGTRLTVV.

This clonotype was observed a few times. The rearrangement uses TRBV5-4 and TRBJ2-2; D perhaps matches TRBD1 (6 bases). The CDR3 covers 14 residues. From germline, CDR1 is SGHNT and CDR2 YYREEE (reference sequence). Trimming pared 0 bases from V and 6 bases from J, leaving 9 bases between. In DNA, the CDR3 is TGTGCCAGCAGCTTGGGGCAGGGGCCCGGGGAGCTGTTTTTT. Translating it yields CASSLGQGPGELFF.

In this sample, this clonotype turned up a few times. The rearrangement joins TRBV19 to TRBJ1-5, with D possibly TRBD1 on 5 matching bases. Germline CDR1 reads LNHDA; CDR2 reads SQIVND (reference sequence). The CDR3 length is 14 residues. V lost 3 bases, J lost 5 bases, and 11 bases lay in between. The CDR3: CASSIAGIDQPQHF. DNA of the CDR3: TGTGCCAGTAGTATTGCAGGGATAGATCAGCCCCAGCATTTT.

This clonotype was seen many times. This rearrangement joins TRBV29-1 to TRBJ2-5, with D maybe TRBD1 (6 bases). Per the germline V gene, CDR1 is SQVTM and CDR2 is ANQGSEA. Trimming pared 0 bases from V and 5 bases from J, leaving 16 bases between. The CDR3 has 15 residues. The CDR3, as DNA: TGCAGCGTTGAAGAAACAGGGACGCAGCTCGAGACCCAGTACTTC. Protein product: CSVEETGTQLETQYF.